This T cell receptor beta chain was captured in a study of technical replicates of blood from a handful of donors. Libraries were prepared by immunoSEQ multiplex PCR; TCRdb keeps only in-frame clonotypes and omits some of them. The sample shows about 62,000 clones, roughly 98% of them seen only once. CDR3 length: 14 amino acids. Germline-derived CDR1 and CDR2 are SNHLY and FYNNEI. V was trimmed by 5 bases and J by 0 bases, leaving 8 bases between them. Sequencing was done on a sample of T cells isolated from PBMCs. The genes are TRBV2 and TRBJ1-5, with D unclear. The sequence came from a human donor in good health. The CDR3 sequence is CASSLLYSNQPQHF. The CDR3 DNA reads TGTGCCAGCAGTCTACTCTATAGCAATCAGCCCCAGCATTTT.